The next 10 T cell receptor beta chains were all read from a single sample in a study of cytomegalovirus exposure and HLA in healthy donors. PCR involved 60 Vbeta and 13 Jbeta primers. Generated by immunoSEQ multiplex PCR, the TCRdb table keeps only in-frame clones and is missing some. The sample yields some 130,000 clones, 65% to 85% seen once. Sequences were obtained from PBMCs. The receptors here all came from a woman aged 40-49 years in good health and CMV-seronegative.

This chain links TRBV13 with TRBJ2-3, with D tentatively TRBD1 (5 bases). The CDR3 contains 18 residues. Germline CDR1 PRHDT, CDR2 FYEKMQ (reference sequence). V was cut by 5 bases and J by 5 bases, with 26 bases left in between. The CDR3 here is CASSPGLRPLKRGDTQYF. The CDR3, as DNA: TGTGCCAGCAGCCCTGGGTTGAGGCCTCTCAAAAGGGGAGATACGCAGTATTTT.

Here the CDR3 DNA reads TGTGCCAGCAGTGAACGGGAGGGGGCCCTTTACAATGAGCAGTTCTTC. This encodes CASSEREGALYNEQFF. V is TRBV6-4 and J is TRBJ2-1; tentative D call: TRBD2 (8 bases). The ends were cut back, 3 bases at V and 4 bases at J, with 16 bases in the middle. The germline gives CDR1 MRHNA, CDR2 SNTAGT. The CDR3 length is 16 residues.

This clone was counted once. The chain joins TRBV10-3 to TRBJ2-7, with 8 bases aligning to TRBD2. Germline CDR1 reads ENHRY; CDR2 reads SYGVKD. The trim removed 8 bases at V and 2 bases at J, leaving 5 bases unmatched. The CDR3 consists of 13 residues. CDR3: CAIRTSGTYEQYF. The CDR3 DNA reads TGTGCCATCCGAACTAGCGGCACCTACGAGCAGTACTTC.

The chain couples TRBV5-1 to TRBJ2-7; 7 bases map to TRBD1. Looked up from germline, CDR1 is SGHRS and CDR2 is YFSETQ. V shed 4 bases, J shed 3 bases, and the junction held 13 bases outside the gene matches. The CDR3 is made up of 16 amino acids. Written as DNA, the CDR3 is TGCGCCAGCAGCCCGGGACAGAACAATATTTACTACGAGCAGTACTTC. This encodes CASSPGQNNIYYEQYF.

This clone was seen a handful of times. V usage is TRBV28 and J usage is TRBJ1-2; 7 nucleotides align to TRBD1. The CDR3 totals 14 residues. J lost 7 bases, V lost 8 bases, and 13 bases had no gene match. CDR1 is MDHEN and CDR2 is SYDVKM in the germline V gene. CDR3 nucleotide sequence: TGTGCCAGCCTAACCCGTGAGGGGGCAATTGGCTACACCTTC. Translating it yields CASLTREGAIGYTF.

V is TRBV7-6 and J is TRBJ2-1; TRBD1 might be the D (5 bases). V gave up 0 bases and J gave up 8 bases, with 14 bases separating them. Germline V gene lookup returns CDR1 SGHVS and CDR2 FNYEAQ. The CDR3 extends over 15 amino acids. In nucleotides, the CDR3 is TGTGCCAGCAGCTTAGCAGGGGCAGGGAACGATGAGCAGTTCTTC. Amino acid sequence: CASSLAGAGNDEQFF.

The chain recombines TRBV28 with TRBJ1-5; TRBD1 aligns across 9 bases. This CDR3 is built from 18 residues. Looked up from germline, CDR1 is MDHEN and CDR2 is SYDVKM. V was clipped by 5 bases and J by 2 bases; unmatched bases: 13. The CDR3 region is CASSPGQGGVGGNQPQHF. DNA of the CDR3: TGTGCCAGCAGTCCGGGACAGGGCGGTGTAGGAGGCAATCAGCCCCAGCATTTT.

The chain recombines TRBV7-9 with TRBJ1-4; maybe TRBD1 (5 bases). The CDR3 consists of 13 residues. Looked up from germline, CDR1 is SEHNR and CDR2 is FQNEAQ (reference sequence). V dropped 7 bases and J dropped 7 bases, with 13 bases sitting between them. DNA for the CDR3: TGTGCCAGCAACAGAGGGAGGGGTGAAAAACTGTTTTTT. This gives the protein CASNRGRGEKLFF. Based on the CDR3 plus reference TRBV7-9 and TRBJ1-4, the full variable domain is DTGVSQNPRHKITKRGQNVTFRCDPISEHNRLYWYRQTLGQGPEFLTYFQNEAQLEKSRLLSDRFSAERPKGSFSTLEIQRTEQGDSAMYLCASNRGRGEKLFFGSGTQLSVL.

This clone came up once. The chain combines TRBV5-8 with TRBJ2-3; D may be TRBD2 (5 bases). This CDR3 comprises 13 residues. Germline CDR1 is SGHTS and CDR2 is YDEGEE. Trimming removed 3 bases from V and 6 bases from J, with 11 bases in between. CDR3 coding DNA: TGTGCCAGCAGCTACCGCCGAGGGGATACGCAGTATTTT. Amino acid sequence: CASSYRRGDTQYF.

CDR3 DNA sequence: TGTGCCAGCAGCGTCCTCGTGACAGGGAGTGGTGAGCAGTTCTTC. Translation: CASSVLVTGSGEQFF. The chain recombines TRBV6-1 with TRBJ2-1, with TRBD1 matching over 7 bases. The CDR3 consists of 15 residues. The germline gives CDR1 MNHNS, CDR2 SASEGT. The junction had 14 bases not matched to a gene; V was cut back by 6 bases and J by 9 bases.